These 30 T cell receptor beta chains originate from one sample sequenced in a study of vaccination and CD4 T cells after COVID-19. As to treatment: approximately nine-day PBMC culture with coronavirus spike peptide pools or control peptides (ViraFEST assay). Gathering of the CD4+ T cells, from the unexposed donor, took place before the COVID-19 pandemic (2011-2018). At the Johns Hopkins FTIC core, DNA taken from cultured CD4+ T cells was sequenced by way of the Oncomine TCR Beta short-read assay. Each CDR3 protein is one row after TCRdb ran MiXCR on the PCR reads. Of 5,100 or so distinct CDR3 sequences listed, 50% to 70% are singletons. These TCRs' antigens remain unknown. The sample was CD4+ T cells from blood, cultured in vitro. The receptors derive from a human donor in good health.

The gene calls are TRBV11-3 and TRBJ2-5, with D hard to call. CDR1 and CDR2 from the germline V gene are SGHNT and YENEEA. CDR3 length: 13 residues. V was trimmed by 1 base and J by 6 bases, leaving 9 bases between them. DNA for the CDR3: TGTGCCAGCAGCTTAGGGATCGCGCAGACCCAGTACTTC. This gives the protein CASSLGIAQTQYF.

The rearrangement uses TRBV18 and TRBJ1-5; 7 bases agree with TRBD1. V gave up 2 bases and J gave up 0 bases; unmatched junction bases: 4. In germline, CDR1 is KGHSH, CDR2 LQKENI. The CDR3 spans 16 residues. CDR3 DNA: TGTGCCAGCTCACCAACCGGGACAGATAGCAATCAGCCCCAGCATTTT. It yields the protein CASSPTGTDSNQPQHF. Full variable domain (rest looked up from reference TRBV18 and TRBJ1-5): NAGVMQNPRHLVRRRGQEARLRCSPMKGHSHVYWYRQLPEEGLKFMVYLQKENIIDESGMPKERFSAEFPKEGPSILRIQQVVRGDSAAYFCASSPTGTDSNQPQHFGDGTRLSIL.

The genes are TRBV20-1 and TRBJ1-1; TRBD1 agrees at 10 bases. The J segment lost 5 bases and the V segment lost 2 bases, leaving 8 bases of the junction unmatched. CDR1 and CDR2 from the germline V gene are DFQATT and SNEGSKA (reference sequence). The CDR3 contains 15 residues. The CDR3 sequence is CSARSRDRGGTEAFF. The CDR3 DNA reads as TGCAGTGCTAGATCACGGGACAGGGGTGGGACTGAAGCTTTCTTT.

This rearrangement joins TRBV5-1 to TRBJ1-2; TRBD1 agrees at 8 bases. V lost 4 bases, J lost 7 bases, and 12 bases stayed unmatched. Germline CDR1 is SGHRS and CDR2 is YFSETQ. The length of the CDR3 is 15 residues. CDR3 amino acids: CASSPGAGGQGGYTF. The CDR3 DNA reads as TGCGCCAGCAGCCCGGGGGCCGGAGGACAGGGTGGCTACACCTTC.

The chain employs TRBV5-6 and TRBJ1-2; TRBD1 matches 9 bases. The germline V gene encodes CDR1 SGHDT and CDR2 YYEEEE. This CDR3 contains 13 residues. V was pared by 2 bases and J by 8 bases, with 4 bases of the junction left unmatched. The CDR3 is CASSLQGAGGYTF. CDR3 DNA: TGTGCCAGCAGCTTACAGGGGGCAGGGGGCTACACCTTC.

V is TRBV5-6 and J is TRBJ1-2, with D possibly being TRBD1 (5 bases). Germline CDR1 and CDR2: SGHDT and YYEEEE. The CDR3 sequence is 14 residues long. V was clipped by 2 bases and J by 4 bases, with 12 bases between them. CDR3 sequence (DNA): TGTGCCAGCAGCTTATTGACAGAACTCTATGGCTACACCTTC. Amino acid sequence: CASSLLTELYGYTF.

This clonotype was observed a few times. CDR3 bases: TGTGCCAGCAGTTACCGCGACGACAACTATGGCTACACCTTC. Protein sequence: CASSYRDDNYGYTF. The V call is TRBV6-5, the J call TRBJ1-2, with no clear D. CDR1 and CDR2 (germline): MNHEY, SVGAGI. V lost 2 bases and J lost 2, with 9 bases in between. The CDR3 runs 14 residues.

This clonotype was counted once. The genes are TRBV4-3 and TRBJ2-1; D is unresolved. The CDR3 totals 13 residues. Trimming cost V 0 bases and J 9 bases, with 9 bases left between them. The germline V gene has CDR1 LGHNA and CDR2 YSLEER. CDR3 coding DNA: TGCGCCAGCAGCCAAGAGCTCCTTGGTGAGCAGTTCTTC. This encodes CASSQELLGEQFF.

The chain recombines TRBV12-3 or TRBV12-4 with TRBJ2-3; 13 nucleotides match TRBD2. V gave up 5 bases and J gave up 3 bases; unmatched junction bases: 2. This CDR3 has 15 residues. The CDR3 DNA reads TGTGCCAGCAGTGTGACTAGCGGGGGGACAGATACGCAGTATTTT. It codes for CASSVTSGGTDTQYF.

This chain connects TRBV10-3 to TRBJ1-1, with D possibly matching TRBD1 (5 bases). V lost 6 bases and J lost 5, with 13 bases in between. The CDR3 consists of 13 residues. From germline, CDR1 is ENHRY and CDR2 SYGVKD. CDR3 nucleotide sequence: TGTGCCATCAGCGGGGGGGGAGGAACTGAAGCTTTCTTT. Protein sequence: CAISGGGGTEAFF.

The V and J genes are TRBV20-1 and TRBJ1-6; D unresolved. V lost 4 bases, J lost 0 bases, and 13 bases lay in between. This CDR3 comprises 16 residues. Germline V gene lookup returns CDR1 DFQATT and CDR2 SNEGSKA (reference sequence). The CDR3, as DNA: TGCAGTGCTATACCCCGATCAAGCTCCTATAATTCACCCCTCCACTTT. Translated, it gives CSAIPRSSSYNSPLHF.

V usage is TRBV7-2 and J usage is TRBJ2-7; 8 bases fit TRBD2. The trim removed 1 base at V and 2 bases at J, leaving 4 bases unmatched. This CDR3 comprises 15 residues. Looked up from germline, CDR1 is SGHTA and CDR2 is FQGNSA. CDR3 DNA sequence: TGTGCCAGCAGCTTAGTTCGGGGGGGAGCCTACGAGCAGTACTTC. It yields the protein CASSLVRGGAYEQYF.

CDR3 amino acids: CASSLRMGQGTEAFF. Written as DNA, the CDR3 is TGTGCCAGCAGTTTAAGAATGGGACAGGGCACTGAAGCTTTCTTT. The chain carries TRBV27 and TRBJ1-1; 9 bases line up with TRBD1. CDR1 MNHEY and CDR2 SMNVEV come from the germline V gene (reference sequence). V was clipped by 2 bases and J by 4 bases; unmatched bases: 5. CDR3 length: 15 residues.

This clonotype was detected only once. The rearrangement joins TRBV6-4 to TRBJ2-1; no clear D gene. Germline V CDR1 and CDR2: MRHNA, SNTAGT. Trimming pared 2 bases from V and 6 bases from J, leaving 11 bases between. This CDR3 region has 14 residues. The CDR3 DNA sequence: TGTGCCAGCAGTGACCCGACCGGTGGCAATGAGCAGTTCTTC. Protein product: CASSDPTGGNEQFF.

The J gene is TRBJ2-7, the V gene TRBV25-1, with D perhaps TRBD1 or TRBD2 (5 bases each). V lost 1 base, J lost 0 bases, and 13 bases lay in between. CDR3 length: 16 residues. Germline V gene sequence: CDR1 MGHDK, CDR2 SYGVNS. The CDR3: CASSEWGPPSSYEQYF. The CDR3 DNA reads as TGTGCCAGCAGTGAATGGGGACCGCCGAGCTCCTACGAGCAGTACTTC.

V is TRBV10-1 and J is TRBJ1-1, with a possible D match to TRBD1 (6 bases). This CDR3 is 14 amino acids long. V was shortened by 7 bases and J by 3 bases, with 15 bases between the two germline ends. Germline values: CDR1 WNHNN, CDR2 SYGVQD (reference sequence). CDR3 region: CASKKTTGYTEAFF. CDR3 in DNA: TGCGCCAGCAAGAAAACAACAGGGTACACTGAAGCTTTCTTT.

The chain is built from TRBV2 and TRBJ1-6; no reliable D call. V lost 5 bases, J lost 0 bases, and 8 bases lay in between. Germline CDR1 is SNHLY and CDR2 is FYNNEI. CDR3 size: 15 residues. CDR3 DNA: TGTGCCAGCAGTTCAGGCAGCTCCTATAATTCACCCCTCCACTTT. Encoded protein: CASSSGSSYNSPLHF.

The chain couples TRBV11-2 to TRBJ2-3; D remains ambiguous. Deletions cut 5 bases from V and 5 bases from J, with 17 bases between. The CDR3 consists of 15 residues. Germline lookup yields CDR1 SGHAT and CDR2 FQNNGV. In DNA form, the CDR3 reads TGTGCCAGCAGCCCTCGGGTCGTTTACCTAGATACGCAGTATTTT. It is translated as CASSPRVVYLDTQYF.

This clonotype was observed a handful of times. V and J are TRBV29-1 and TRBJ2-7; 8 bases map to TRBD2. V shed 7 bases and J 7 bases; nucleotides not matched to a gene: 12. Looked up from germline, CDR1 is SQVTM and CDR2 is ANQGSEA. CDR3 length equals 13 residues. CDR3 DNA sequence: TGCAGCGCGCGAGCGGGAGTCCGGGGGGAGCAGTACTTC. Translating gives CSARAGVRGEQYF.

By its share, this clonotype is medium-sized (0.01 to 0.1%). CDR3 residues: CASSVGSTVSVEAFF. Here the CDR3 DNA reads TGTGCCAGCAGCGTAGGGAGTACCGTGTCAGTTGAAGCTTTCTTT. J is TRBJ1-1 and V is TRBV9; D call uncertain. Germline CDR1 and CDR2: SGDLS and YYNGEE. The CDR3 has 15 residues. Between the trimmed V and J ends, which lost 0 bases and 7 bases, there was a span of 16 bases.

The rearrangement links TRBV12-3 or TRBV12-4 to TRBJ2-7, with D maybe TRBD1 (6 bases). Trimming removed 5 bases at V and 4 bases at J, with 15 bases between. This CDR3 spans 14 amino acids. The CDR3 DNA sequence: TGTGCCAGCAGTGGTTCGGGACACGGATACGAGCAGTACTTC. Protein product: CASSGSGHGYEQYF.

Regarding this clonotype: An end of the junction does not agree with germline; a read error may underlie this. The chain has TRBV7-2 and TRBJ1-1, with 8 nucleotides matching TRBD1. The CDR3 extends over 17 amino acids. Germline CDR1 is SGHTA and CDR2 is FQGNSA. This CDR3 is CASRLDRDRITNTEASF. CDR3 sequence (DNA): TGTGCCAGCAGACTCGACCGGGACAGGATTACGAACACTGAAGCTTCCTTT.

The chain joins TRBV5-6 to TRBJ1-1; 7 bases line up with TRBD1. Per the germline V gene, CDR1 is SGHDT and CDR2 is YYEEEE. Unmatched junction bases numbered 7, after V lost 6 bases and J lost 5 bases. The CDR3 has 13 amino acids. The CDR3 sequence: CASTLQGGTEAFF. CDR3 coding DNA: TGTGCCAGCACCCTCCAGGGGGGGACTGAAGCTTTCTTT.

This clonotype was detected only a few times. V and J are TRBV7-9 and TRBJ1-2; weak D call: TRBD1 (5 bases). The CDR3 is made up of 15 amino acids. The ends were cut back, 4 bases at V and 3 bases at J, with 15 bases in the middle. Germline V lookup: CDR1 SEHNR, CDR2 FQNEAQ (reference sequence). The CDR3 bases are TGTGCCAGCAGCTCAAGGGACCGAGAATACTATGGCTACACCTTC. Amino acid sequence: CASSSRDREYYGYTF.

The chain recombines TRBV6-2 or TRBV6-3 with TRBJ1-2; D gene unclear. The CDR3 has 15 residues. V was cut by 4 bases and J by 2 bases, with 14 bases left in between. Per germline, CDR1 MNHEY and CDR2 SVGEGT. The CDR3 region is CASSSFFGINYGYTF. Written as DNA, the CDR3 is TGTGCCAGCAGTTCCTTCTTTGGGATCAACTATGGCTACACCTTC.

The V gene is TRBV6-2 or TRBV6-3, the J gene TRBJ1-1, with D uncertain. Germline lookup yields CDR1 MNHEY and CDR2 SVGEGT. The CDR3 is 13 amino acids. V was shortened by 8 bases and J by 6 bases, with 16 bases between the two germline ends. The CDR3 DNA reads TGTGCCAGCTTGACAAGGAAGAGCGCTGAAGCTTTCTTT. Its protein product is CASLTRKSAEAFF.

This chain links TRBV20-1 with TRBJ1-5; no firm D call. CDR1 is DFQATT, CDR2 SNEGSKA, per germline (reference sequence). CDR3 length equals 13 residues. Trimming took 4 bases from V and 0 from J, leaving 7 bases between them. The CDR3 nucleotides read TGCAGTGCTATGGAAAATAGCAATCAGCCCCAGCATTTT. Translation: CSAMENSNQPQHF.

This chain links TRBV10-3 with TRBJ1-3; D is undetermined. CDR3 length: 15 amino acids. Germline lookup yields CDR1 ENHRY and CDR2 SYGVKD. Trimming took 0 bases from V and 2 from J, leaving 8 bases between them. In DNA form, the CDR3 reads TGTGCCATCAGTGAGTCCGCAGAGGCTGGAAACACCATATATTTT. Translating it yields CAISESAEAGNTIYF.

This clonotype was observed once. This chain joins TRBV20-1 and TRBJ1-1; 8 nucleotides line up with TRBD1. The CDR3 length is 15 residues. V gave up 1 base and J gave up 5 bases; unmatched junction bases: 9. CDR1 and CDR2 from the germline V gene are DFQATT and SNEGSKA (reference sequence). CDR3 region: CSARGVGQGVTEAFF. CDR3 DNA: TGCAGTGCTAGAGGTGTCGGACAGGGTGTTACTGAAGCTTTCTTT.

CDR3 coding DNA: TGCAGTGCTAGAGAGTTAAGGGGGAAAGAGACCCAGTACTTC. The encoded protein is CSARELRGKETQYF. V is TRBV20-1 and J is TRBJ2-5; possibly TRBD1 for D (6 bases). This CDR3 has 14 amino acids. V lost 0 bases to trimming and J lost 3 bases, with 11 bases between them. Germline-derived CDR1 and CDR2 are DFQATT and SNEGSKA (reference sequence).